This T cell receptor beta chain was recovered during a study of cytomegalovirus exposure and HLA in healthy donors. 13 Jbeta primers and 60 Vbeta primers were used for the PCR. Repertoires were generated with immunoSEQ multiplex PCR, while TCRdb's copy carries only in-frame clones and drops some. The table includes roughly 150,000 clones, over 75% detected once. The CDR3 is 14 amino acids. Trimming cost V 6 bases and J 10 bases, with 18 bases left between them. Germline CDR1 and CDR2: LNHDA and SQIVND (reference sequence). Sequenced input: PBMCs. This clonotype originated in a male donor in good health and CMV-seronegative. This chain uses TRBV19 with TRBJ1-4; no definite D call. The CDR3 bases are TGTGCCAGTAGCCTTGGGCAGTCCGGTAGAAAACTGTTTTTT. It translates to CASSLGQSGRKLFF.